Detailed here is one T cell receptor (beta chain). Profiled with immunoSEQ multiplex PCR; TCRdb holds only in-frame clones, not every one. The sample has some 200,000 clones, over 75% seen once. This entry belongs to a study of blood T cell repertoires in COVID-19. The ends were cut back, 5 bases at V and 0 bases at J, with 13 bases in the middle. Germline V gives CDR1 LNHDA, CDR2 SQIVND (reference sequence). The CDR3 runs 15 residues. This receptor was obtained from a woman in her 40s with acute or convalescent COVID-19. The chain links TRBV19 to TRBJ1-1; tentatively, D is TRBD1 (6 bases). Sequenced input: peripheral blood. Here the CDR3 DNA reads TGTGCCAGTAGTGGGTCACAGGGTATGAACACTGAAGCTTTCTTT. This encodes CASSGSQGMNTEAFF.